The present T cell receptor beta chain was sequenced within a study of blood T cell repertoires in COVID-19. Looking at the study overall: Italy, Spain and the United States were the sources of the convalescent and acute COVID-19 samples. The analysed material was cDNA or gDNA that came from T cells, B-cell-depleted T cells, or PBMCs.

TCRdb's table, derived via immunoSEQ multiplex PCR, lists solely in-frame clones and lacks some. The sample consists of 85,000 to 90,000 clones, more than 75% of them appearing once. The CDR3 has 12 amino acids. J gave up 13 bases and V 6 bases, and 10 bases lay outside the gene matches. CDR1 and CDR2 (germline): MNHEY, SMNVEV (reference sequence). This clone occurred once. The clonotype originates from a human donor in a cohort sampled during active COVID-19. The chain is built from TRBV27 and TRBJ2-3, with 7 bases fitting TRBD2. Source material: peripheral blood. The CDR3 is CASSDYWGGKYF. DNA of the CDR3: TGTGCCAGCAGCGACTACTGGGGGGGGAAGTATTTT.